This TCR beta chain was identified in a study of blood T cell repertoires in COVID-19. Across the study: T cells, B-cell-depleted T cells, or PBMCs provided the cDNA or gDNA that served as material.

The participants were between roughly 18 and 89 years old and came from about two dozen US areas. Assignment of participants to cohorts was predicated upon participant-reported clinical history. V lost 2 bases and J lost 11; bases outside the gene matches: 6. Germline V gene data show CDR1 as LGHDT and CDR2 as YNNKEL (reference sequence). The CDR3 consists of 13 residues. In the study's own analysis: Researchers report that nucleated cell counts were estimated from reference gene primer amplification. The method was immunoSEQ multiplex PCR; TCRdb's version includes in-frame clones alone and lacks a portion of them. V and J calls and clone size are those listed in that table; D and trimming were worked out from the DNA. The sample holds approximately 180,000 clones, roughly 84% seen once.

The chain is built from TRBV3-1 (or the pseudogene TRBV3-2) and TRBJ1-1; 9 bases are a match to TRBD1. The sequenced sample was PBMCs or T cells enriched from blood (not recorded which). The TCR originated in a human donor with acute COVID-19. The donor label of this sample is uncertain. CDR3 coding DNA: TGTGCCAGCAGCCAATGGACAGGGGAATGGGCTTTCTTT. Translated, it gives CASSQWTGEWAFF.